This TCR beta chain was obtained from a study of shared clonotypes between healthy human individuals. Study observations and caveats: Naive subsets generally exceeded memory subsets in estimated richness.

Clones were read by immunoSEQ multiplex PCR, and TCRdb kept only the in-frame ones, dropping some. Of under 2,500,000 clones listed, roughly 95% were seen once; the top ten hold more than 0.1%. The sample holds a few counts of this clone. The antigen is not known. This TCR derives from a man between 18 and 29 years old in good health. The sample was naive CD4+ T cells sorted from blood. Subset defined: CD45RA+ positively selected.

DNA for the CDR3: TGTGCCAGCAGCTTTGGGGTGGGGGATTCACCCCTCCACTTT. It yields the protein CASSFGVGDSPLHF. The chain employs TRBV11-2 and TRBJ1-6; the D gene is possibly TRBD1 (5 bases). This CDR3 spans 14 amino acids. Trimming took 3 bases from V and 8 from J, leaving 11 bases between them. CDR1 is SGHAT, CDR2 FQNNGV, per germline.